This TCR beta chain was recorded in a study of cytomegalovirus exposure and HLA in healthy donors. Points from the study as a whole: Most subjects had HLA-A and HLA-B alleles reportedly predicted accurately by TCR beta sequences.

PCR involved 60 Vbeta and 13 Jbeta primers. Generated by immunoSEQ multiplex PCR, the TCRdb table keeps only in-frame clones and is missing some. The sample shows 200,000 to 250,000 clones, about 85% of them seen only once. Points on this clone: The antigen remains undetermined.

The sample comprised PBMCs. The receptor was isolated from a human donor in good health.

The CDR3 DNA reads as TGCGCCAGCAGCCTGAGCGTTGGGGGGTTGGGCACTGAAGCTTTCTTT. Translated, it gives CASSLSVGGLGTEAFF. This chain links TRBV4-1 with TRBJ1-1, with D possibly TRBD1 on 5 matching bases. With 4 bases removed from V and 4 bases from J, the gap between germline ends came to 19 bases. Germline V lookup: CDR1 MGHRA, CDR2 YSYEKL. This CDR3 has 16 amino acids.